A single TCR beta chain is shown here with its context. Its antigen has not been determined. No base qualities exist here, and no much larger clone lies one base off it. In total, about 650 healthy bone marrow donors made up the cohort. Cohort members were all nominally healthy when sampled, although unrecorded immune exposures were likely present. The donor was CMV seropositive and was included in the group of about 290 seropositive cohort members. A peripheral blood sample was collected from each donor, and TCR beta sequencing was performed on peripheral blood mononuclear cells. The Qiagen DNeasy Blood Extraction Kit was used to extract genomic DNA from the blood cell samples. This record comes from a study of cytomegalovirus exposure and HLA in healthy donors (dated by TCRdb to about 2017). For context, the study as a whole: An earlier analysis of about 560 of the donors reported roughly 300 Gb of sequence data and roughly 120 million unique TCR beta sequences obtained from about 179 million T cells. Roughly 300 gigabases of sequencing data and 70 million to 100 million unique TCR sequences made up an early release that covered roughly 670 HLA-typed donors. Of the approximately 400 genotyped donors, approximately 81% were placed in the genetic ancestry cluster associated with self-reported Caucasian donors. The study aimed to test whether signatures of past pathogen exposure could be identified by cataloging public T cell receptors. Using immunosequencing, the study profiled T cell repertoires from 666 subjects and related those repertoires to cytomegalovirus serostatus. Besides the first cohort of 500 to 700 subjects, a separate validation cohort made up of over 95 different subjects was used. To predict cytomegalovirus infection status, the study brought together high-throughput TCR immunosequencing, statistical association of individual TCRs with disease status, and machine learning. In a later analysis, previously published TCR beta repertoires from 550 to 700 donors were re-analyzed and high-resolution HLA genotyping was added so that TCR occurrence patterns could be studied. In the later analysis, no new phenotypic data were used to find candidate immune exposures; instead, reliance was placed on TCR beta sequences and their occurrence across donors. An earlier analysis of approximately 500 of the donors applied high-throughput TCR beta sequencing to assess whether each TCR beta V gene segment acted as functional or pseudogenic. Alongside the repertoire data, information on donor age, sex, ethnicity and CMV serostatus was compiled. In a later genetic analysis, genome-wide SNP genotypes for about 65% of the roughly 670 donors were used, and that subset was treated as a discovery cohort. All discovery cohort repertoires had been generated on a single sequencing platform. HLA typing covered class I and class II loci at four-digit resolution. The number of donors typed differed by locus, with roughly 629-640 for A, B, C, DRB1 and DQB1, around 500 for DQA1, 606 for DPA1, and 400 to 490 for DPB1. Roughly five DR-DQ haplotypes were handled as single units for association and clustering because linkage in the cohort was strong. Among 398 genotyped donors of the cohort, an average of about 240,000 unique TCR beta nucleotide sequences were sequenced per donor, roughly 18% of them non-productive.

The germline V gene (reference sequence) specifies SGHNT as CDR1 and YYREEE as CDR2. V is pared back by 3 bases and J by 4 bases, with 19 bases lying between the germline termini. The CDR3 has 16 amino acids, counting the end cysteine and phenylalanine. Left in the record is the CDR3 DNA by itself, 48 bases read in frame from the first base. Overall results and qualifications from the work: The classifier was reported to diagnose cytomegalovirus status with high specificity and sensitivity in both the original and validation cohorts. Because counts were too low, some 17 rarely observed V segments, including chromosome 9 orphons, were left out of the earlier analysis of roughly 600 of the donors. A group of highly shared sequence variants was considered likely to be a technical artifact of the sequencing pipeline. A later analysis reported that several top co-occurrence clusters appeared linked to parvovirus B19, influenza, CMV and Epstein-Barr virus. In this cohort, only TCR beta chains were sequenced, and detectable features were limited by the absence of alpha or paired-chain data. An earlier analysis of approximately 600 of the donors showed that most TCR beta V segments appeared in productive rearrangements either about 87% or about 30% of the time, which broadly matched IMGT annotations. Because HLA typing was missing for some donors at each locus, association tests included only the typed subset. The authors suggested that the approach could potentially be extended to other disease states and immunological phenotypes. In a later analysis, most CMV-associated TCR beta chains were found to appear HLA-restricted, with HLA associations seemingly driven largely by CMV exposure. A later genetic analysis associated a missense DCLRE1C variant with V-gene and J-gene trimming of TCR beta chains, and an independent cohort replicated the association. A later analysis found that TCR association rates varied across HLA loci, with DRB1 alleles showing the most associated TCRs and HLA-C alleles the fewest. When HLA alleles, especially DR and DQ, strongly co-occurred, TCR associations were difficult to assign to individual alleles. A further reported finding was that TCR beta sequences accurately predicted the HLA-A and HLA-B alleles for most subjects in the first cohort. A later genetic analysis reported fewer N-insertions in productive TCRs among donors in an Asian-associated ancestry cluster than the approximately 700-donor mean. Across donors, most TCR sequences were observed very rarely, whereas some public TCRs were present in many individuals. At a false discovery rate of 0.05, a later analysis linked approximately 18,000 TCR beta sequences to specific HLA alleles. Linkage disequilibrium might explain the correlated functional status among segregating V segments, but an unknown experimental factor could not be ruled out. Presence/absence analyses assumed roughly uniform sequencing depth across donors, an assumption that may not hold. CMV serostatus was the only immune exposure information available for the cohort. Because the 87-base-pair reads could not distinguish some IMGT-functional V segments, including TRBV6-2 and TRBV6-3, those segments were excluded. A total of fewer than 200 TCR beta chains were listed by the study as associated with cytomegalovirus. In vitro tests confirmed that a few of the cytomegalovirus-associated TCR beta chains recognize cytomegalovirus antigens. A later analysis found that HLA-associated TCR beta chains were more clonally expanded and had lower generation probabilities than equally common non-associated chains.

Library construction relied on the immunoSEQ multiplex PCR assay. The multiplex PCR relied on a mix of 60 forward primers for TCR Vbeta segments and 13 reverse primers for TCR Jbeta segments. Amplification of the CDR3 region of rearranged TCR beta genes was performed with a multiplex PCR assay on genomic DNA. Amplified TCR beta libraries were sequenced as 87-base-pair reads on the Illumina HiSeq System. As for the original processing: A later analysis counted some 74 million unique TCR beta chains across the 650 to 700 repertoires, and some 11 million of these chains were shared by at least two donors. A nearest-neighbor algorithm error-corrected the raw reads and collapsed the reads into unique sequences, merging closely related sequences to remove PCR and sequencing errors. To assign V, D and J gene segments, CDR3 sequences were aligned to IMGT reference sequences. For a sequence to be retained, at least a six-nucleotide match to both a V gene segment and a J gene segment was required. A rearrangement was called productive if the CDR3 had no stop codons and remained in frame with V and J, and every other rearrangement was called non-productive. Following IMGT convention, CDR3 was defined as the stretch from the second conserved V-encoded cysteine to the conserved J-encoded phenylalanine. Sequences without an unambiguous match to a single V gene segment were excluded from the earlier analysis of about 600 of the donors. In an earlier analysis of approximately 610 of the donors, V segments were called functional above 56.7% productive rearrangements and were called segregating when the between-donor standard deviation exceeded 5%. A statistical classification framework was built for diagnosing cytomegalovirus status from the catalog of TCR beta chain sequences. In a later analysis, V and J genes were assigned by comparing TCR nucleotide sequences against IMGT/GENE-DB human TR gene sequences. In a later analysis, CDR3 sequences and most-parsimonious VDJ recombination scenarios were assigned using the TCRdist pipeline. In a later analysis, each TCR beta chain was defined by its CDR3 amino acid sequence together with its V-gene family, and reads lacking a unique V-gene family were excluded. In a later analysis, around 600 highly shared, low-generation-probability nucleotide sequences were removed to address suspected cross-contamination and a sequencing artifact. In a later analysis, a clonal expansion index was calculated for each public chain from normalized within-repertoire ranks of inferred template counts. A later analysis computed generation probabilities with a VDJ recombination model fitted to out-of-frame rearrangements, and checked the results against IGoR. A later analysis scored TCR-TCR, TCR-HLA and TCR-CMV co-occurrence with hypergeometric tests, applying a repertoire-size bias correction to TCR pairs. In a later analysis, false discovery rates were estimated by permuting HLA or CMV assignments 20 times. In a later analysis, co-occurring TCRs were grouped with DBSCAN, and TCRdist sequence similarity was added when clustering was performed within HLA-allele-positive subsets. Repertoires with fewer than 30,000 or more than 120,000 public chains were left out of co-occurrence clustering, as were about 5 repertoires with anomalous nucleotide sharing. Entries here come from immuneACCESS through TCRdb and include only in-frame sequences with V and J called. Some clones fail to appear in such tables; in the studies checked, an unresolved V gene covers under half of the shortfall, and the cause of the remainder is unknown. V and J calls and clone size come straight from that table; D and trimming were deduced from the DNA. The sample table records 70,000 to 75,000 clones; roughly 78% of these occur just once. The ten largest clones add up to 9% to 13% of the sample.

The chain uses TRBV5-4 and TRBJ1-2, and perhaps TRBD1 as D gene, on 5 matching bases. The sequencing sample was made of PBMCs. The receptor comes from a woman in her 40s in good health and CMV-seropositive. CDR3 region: CASSSGLNFPLYGYTF. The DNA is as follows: TGTGCCAGCAGCTCGGGACTGAACTTTCCCCTCTATGGCTACACCTTC. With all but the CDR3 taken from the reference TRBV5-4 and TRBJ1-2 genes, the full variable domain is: ETGVTQSPTHLIKTRGQQVTLRCSSQSGHNTVSWYQQALGQGPQFIFQYYREEENGRGNFPPRFSGLQFPNYSSELNVNALELDDSALYLCASSSGLNFPLYGYTFGSGTRLTVV.